This entry concerns a single TCR beta chain. Donors were ostensibly healthy at sampling, although undocumented immune exposures were probable. The record originates from a study of cytomegalovirus exposure and HLA in healthy donors. Study information: An earlier analysis identified 117 million unique TCR beta sequences in approximately 190 million T cells.

CDR1 and CDR2 from the germline V gene are SGHRS and YFSETQ. CDR3 size: 16 residues. Primers for the PCR totalled 60 Vbeta and 13 Jbeta. Authors' analysis steps: Later analysis identified around 85 million unique TCR beta chains, 9 million to 12 million shared. Sequenced by immunoSEQ multiplex PCR; TCRdb stores in-frame clones only, minus some. V and J calls and clone size are given by that table; D and trimming were obtained from the DNA. The top ten clones hold roughly 3.6% of a sample with approximately 99,000 clones, approximately 70% of them seen once. This TCR was recovered from a man in his forties or fifties in good health and CMV-seronegative. This chain links TRBV5-1 with TRBJ2-5; D ambiguous. TRBJ2-7 explains the end of the DNA better; the J call may be wrong. The specimen was PBMCs. CDR3 sequence reads: CASSLLTSGASYEQYF. The CDR3 DNA follows: TGCGCCAGCAGCTTGTTAACGTCCGGAGCCTCCTACGAGCAGTACTTC.